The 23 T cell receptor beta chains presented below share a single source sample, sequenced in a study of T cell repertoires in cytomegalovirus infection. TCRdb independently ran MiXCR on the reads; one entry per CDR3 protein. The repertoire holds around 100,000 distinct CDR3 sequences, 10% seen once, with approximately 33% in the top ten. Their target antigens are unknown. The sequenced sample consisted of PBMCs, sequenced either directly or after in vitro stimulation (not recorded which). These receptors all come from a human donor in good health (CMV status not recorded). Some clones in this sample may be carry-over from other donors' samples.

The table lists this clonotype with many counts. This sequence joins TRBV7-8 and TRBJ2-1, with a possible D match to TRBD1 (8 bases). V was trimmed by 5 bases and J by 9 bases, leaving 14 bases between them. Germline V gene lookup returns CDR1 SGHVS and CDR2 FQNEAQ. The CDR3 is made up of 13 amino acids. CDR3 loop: CASSAQGGAEQFF. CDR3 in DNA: TGTGCCAGCAGCGCACAGGGGGGGGCTGAGCAGTTCTTC.

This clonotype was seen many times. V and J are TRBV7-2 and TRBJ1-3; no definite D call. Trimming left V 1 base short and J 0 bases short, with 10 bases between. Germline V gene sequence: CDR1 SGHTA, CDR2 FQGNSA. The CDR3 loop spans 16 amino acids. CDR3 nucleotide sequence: TGTGCCAGCAGCTTAGGGGCAGCGCTCTCTGGAAACACCATATATTTT. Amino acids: CASSLGAALSGNTIYF.

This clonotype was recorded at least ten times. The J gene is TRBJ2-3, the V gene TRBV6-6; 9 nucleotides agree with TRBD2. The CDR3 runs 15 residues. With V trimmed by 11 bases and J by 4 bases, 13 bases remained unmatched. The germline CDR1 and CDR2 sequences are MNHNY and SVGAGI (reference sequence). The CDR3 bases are TGTGCCCAGGGCGGGAGGGCCGTTGGGGCAGATACGCAGTATTTT. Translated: CAQGGRAVGADTQYF.

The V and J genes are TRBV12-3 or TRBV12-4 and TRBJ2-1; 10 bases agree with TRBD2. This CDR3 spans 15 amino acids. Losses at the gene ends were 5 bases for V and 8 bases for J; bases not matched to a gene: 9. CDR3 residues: CASSNPGLARDEQFF. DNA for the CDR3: TGTGCCAGCAGTAACCCGGGACTAGCGAGGGATGAGCAGTTCTTC.

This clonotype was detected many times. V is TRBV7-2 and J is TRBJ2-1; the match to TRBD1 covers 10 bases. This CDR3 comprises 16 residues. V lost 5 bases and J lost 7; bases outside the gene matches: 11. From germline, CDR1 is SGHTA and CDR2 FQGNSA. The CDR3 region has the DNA TGTGCCAGCAGCCGGGACAGGGGAGTGGTTGGGAATGAGCAGTTCTTC. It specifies CASSRDRGVVGNEQFF.

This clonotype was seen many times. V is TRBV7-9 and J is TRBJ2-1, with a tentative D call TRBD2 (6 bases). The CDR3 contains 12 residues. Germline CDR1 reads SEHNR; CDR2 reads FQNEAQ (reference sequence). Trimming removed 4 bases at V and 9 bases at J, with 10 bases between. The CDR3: CASSSGGIEQFF. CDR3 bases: TGTGCCAGCAGCTCAGGAGGGATTGAGCAGTTCTTC.

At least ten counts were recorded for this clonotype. This CDR3 reads CASSGNTIYF. The CDR3 region has the DNA TGTGCCAGCAGCGGAAACACCATATATTTT. J is TRBJ1-3 and V is TRBV7-8; D is ambiguous. The V gene lost 5 bases and the J gene lost 4 bases, with 0 bases spanning the gap. The CDR3 is made up of 10 amino acids. Germline-derived CDR1 and CDR2 are SGHVS and FQNEAQ.

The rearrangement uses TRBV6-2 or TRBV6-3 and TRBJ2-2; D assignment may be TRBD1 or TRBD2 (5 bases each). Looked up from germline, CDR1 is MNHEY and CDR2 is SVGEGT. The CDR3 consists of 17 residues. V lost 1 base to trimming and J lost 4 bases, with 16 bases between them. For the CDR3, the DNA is TGTGCCAGCAGTTACTATCATGGGGGACCATCCACCGGGGAGCTGTTTTTT. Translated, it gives CASSYYHGGPSTGELFF.

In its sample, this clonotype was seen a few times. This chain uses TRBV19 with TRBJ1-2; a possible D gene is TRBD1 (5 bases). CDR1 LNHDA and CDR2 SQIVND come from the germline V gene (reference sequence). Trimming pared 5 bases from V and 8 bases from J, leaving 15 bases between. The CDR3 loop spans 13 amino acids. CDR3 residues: CASSARVGEGYTF. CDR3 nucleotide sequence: TGTGCCAGTAGTGCCAGGGTAGGTGAAGGCTACACCTTC.

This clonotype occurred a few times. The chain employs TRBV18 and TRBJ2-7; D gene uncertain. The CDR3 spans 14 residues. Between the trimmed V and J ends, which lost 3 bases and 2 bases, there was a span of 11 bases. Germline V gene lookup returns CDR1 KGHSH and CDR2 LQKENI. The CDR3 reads CASSPLVRPYEQYV. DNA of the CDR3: TGTGCCAGCTCACCGTTAGTCCGGCCCTACGAGCAGTACGTC.

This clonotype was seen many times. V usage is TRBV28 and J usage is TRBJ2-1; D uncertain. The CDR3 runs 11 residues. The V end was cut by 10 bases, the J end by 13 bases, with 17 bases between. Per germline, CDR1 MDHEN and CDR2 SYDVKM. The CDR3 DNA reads TGTGCCACCTCGACTGCTGGTGATCAGTTCTTC. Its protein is CATSTAGDQFF. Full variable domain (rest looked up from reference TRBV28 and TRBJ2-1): DVKVTQSSRYLVKRTGEKVFLECVQDMDHENMFWYRQDPGLGLRLIYFSYDVKMKEKGDIPEGYSVSREKKERFSLILESASTNQTSMYLCATSTAGDQFFGPGTRLTVL.

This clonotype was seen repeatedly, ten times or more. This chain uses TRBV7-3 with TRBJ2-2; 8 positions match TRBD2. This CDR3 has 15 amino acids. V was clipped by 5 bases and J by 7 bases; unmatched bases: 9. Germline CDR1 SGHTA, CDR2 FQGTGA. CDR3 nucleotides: TGTGCCAGCAGCCCCCAGCGGGAGTTGGGCGGGGAGCTGTTTTTT. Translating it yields CASSPQRELGGELFF.

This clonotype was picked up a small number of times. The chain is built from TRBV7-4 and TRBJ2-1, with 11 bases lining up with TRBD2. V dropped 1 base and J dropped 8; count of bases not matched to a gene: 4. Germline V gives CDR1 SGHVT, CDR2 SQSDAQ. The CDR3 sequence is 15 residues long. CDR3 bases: TGTGCCAGCAGCTTAGGATCTAGCGGGAGGTATGAGCAGTTCTTC. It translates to CASSLGSSGRYEQFF.

Here the CDR3 DNA reads TGTGCCAGCAGCCAAGTGGCGGGAGCGGTAAATGAGCAGTTCTTC. Protein: CASSQVAGAVNEQFF. The chain has TRBV14 and TRBJ2-1, with 7 bases lining up with TRBD2. Germline CDR1 SGHDN, CDR2 FVKESK. V lost 1 base and J lost 7; bases outside the gene matches: 7. The CDR3 runs to 15 residues.

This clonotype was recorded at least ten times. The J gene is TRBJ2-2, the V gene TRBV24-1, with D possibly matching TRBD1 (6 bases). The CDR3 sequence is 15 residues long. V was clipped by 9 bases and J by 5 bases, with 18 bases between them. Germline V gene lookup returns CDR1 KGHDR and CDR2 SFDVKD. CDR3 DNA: TGTGCCACCGCAGTGGGGGCCTCTGGGACCGGGGAGCTGTTTTTT. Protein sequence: CATAVGASGTGELFF.

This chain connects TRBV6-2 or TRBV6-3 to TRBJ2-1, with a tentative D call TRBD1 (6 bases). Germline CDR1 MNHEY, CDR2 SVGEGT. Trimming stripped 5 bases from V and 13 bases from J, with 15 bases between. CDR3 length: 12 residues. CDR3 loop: CASSPTGSRQFF. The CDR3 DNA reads TGTGCCAGCAGTCCGACAGGTTCTAGACAGTTCTTC.

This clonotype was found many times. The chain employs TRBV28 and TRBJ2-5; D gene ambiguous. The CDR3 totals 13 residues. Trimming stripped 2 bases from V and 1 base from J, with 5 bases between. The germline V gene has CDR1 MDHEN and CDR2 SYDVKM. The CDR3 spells CASSLGSQETQYF. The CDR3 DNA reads TGTGCCAGCAGTTTAGGTTCCCAAGAGACCCAGTACTTC.

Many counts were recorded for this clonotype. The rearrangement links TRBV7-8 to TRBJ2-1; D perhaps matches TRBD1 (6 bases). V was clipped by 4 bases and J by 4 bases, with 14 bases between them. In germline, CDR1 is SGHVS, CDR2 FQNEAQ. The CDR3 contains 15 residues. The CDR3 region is CASSSNRQEYNEQFF. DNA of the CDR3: TGTGCCAGCAGCTCAAACCGACAGGAGTACAATGAGCAGTTCTTC.

The CDR3 loop is CASSPRWGNEQFF. The CDR3 DNA sequence: TGTGCCAGCAGTCCGAGATGGGGCAATGAGCAGTTCTTC. The gene calls are TRBV12-3 or TRBV12-4 and TRBJ2-1; D not certain. The CDR3 sequence is 13 residues long. Trimming left V 5 bases short and J 6 bases short, with 11 bases between.

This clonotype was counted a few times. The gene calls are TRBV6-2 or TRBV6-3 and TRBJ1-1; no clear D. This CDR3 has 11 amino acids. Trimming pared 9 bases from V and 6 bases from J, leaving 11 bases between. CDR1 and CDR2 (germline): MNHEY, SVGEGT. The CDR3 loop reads CASEDGPEAFF. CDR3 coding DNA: TGTGCCAGTGAGGACGGTCCTGAAGCTTTCTTT.

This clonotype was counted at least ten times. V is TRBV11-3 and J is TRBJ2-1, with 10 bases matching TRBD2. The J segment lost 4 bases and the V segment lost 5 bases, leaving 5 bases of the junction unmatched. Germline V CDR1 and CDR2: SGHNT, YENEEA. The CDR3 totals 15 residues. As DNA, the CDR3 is TGTGCCAGCAGCGGTGGACTAGCGGCTTACAATGAGCAGTTCTTC. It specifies CASSGGLAAYNEQFF. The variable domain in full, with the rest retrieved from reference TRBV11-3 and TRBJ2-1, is EAGVVQSPRYKIIEKKQPVAFWCNPISGHNTLYWYLQNLGQGPELLIRYENEEAVDDSQLPKDRFSAERLKGVDSTLKIQPAELGDSAVYLCASSGGLAAYNEQFFGPGTRLTVL.

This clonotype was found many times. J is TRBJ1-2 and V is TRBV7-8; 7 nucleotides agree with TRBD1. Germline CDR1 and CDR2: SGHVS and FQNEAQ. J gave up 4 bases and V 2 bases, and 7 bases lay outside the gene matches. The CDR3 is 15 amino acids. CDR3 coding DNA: TGTGCCAGCAGCTTATCTTACAGGGACAGCTATGGCTACACCTTC. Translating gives CASSLSYRDSYGYTF. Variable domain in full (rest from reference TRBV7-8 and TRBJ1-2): GAGVSQSPRYKVAKRGQDVALRCDPISGHVSLFWYQQALGQGPEFLTYFQNEAQLDKSGLPSDRFFAERPEGSVSTLKIQRTQQEDSAVYLCASSLSYRDSYGYTFGSGTRLTVV.

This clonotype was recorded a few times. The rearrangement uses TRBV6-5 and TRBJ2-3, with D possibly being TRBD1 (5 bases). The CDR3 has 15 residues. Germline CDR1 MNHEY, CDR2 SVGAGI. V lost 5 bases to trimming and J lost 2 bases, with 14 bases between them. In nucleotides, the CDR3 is TGTGCCAGCAGTAGCCCCGTTGGACACACAGATACGCAGTATTTT. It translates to CASSSPVGHTDTQYF.